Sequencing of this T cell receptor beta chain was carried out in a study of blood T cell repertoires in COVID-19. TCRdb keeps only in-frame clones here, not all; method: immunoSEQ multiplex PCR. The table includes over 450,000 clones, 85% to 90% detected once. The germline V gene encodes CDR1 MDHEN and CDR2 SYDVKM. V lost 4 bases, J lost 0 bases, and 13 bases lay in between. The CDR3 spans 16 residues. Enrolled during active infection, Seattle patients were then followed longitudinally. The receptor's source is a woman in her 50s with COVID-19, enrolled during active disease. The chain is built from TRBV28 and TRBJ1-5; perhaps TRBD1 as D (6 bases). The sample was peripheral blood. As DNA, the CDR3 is TGTGCCAGCAGTTCACCGGGGGGGGCTAGCAATCAGCCCCAGCATTTT. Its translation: CASSSPGGASNQPQHF.